This T cell receptor (beta chain) derives from a study of T cell responses to AZD1222 COVID-19 vaccine. Turning to this clone: Antigen specificity is unknown.

Whole-study results and caveats: No day 14 peak samples; only post-peak repertoires were characterized.

TCRdb keeps only in-frame clones here, not all; method: immunoSEQ multiplex PCR. The sample carries about 96,000 clones, about 90% recorded once. CDR1 and CDR2 from the germline V gene are WSHSY and SAAADI. This CDR3 is 17 amino acids long. With 2 bases clipped from V and 6 bases from J, the junction kept 12 bases outside the gene matches. The sequencing here drew on peripheral blood, taken on day 0 of MenACWY control vaccination. The sequence came from an adult in good health. The chain joins TRBV10-2 to TRBJ2-1, with 8 bases matching TRBD2. The CDR3, as DNA: TGCGCCAGCAGTGAGGAGAGAGCGGGAGTGGTTCGCAATGAGCAGTTCTTC. Translation gives CASSEERAGVVRNEQFF.